This passage covers 23 T cell receptor beta chains from one sample sequenced in a study of shared clonotypes between healthy human individuals. Positively selected for CCR7, the CD45RO-negative cells used as naive CD8 cells excluded terminally differentiated effector memory CD45RA+ cells. The method was immunoSEQ multiplex PCR; TCRdb's version includes in-frame clones alone and lacks a portion of them. The data contain 630,000 or so clones, 98% of them singletons. The sequenced material came from naive CD8+ T cells sorted from blood. These receptors were collected from a man aged 25-45 years in good health.

The chain combines TRBV6-6 with TRBJ1-1; no clear D. V was clipped by 2 bases and J by 5 bases, with 15 bases between them. Germline values: CDR1 MNHNY, CDR2 SVGAGI (reference sequence). CDR3 length equals 15 residues. CDR3 nucleotide sequence: TGTGCCAGCAGTTACAACCGGTTGGTCGCGACTGAAGCTTTCTTT. Translating gives CASSYNRLVATEAFF.

The chain recombines TRBV9 with TRBJ2-7, with 9 bases identical to TRBD2. Trimming took 4 bases from V and 3 from J; bases not matched to a gene: 5. The CDR3 has 14 residues. The germline CDR1 and CDR2 sequences are SGDLS and YYNGEE. CDR3 residues: CASSPPSGNYEQYF. CDR3 nucleotide sequence: TGTGCCAGCAGCCCGCCTAGCGGGAACTACGAGCAGTACTTC. The full variable domain, its missing parts supplied by reference TRBV9 and TRBJ2-7, is DSGVTQTPKHLITATGQRVTLRCSPRSGDLSVYWYQQSLDQGLQFLIQYYNGEERAKGNILERFSAQQFPDLHSELNLSSLELGDSALYFCASSPPSGNYEQYFGPGTRLTVT.

The J gene is TRBJ2-7, the V gene TRBV29-1, with D hard to call. CDR3 length: 12 residues. Germline CDR1 SQVTM, CDR2 ANQGSEA. V was pared by 1 base and J by 0 bases, with 4 bases between. CDR3 sequence (DNA): TGCAGCGTTGAAGGGACCTCCTACGAGCAGTACTTC. This sequence encodes CSVEGTSYEQYF.

The J gene is TRBJ2-5, the V gene TRBV29-1; TRBD1 might be the D (5 bases). Germline CDR1 and CDR2: SQVTM and ANQGSEA. This CDR3 is built from 12 residues. This CDR3 is CSGDSHQETQYF. CDR3 coding DNA: TGCAGTGGTGACAGCCACCAAGAGACCCAGTACTTC.

The chain has TRBV11-2 and TRBJ2-1; 7 nucleotides line up with TRBD1. Germline trimming cut 4 bases from V and 2 bases from J; bases unmatched to any gene: 2. CDR1 is SGHAT and CDR2 is FQNNGV in the germline V gene. The CDR3 is made up of 14 amino acids. CDR3 loop: CASSWTGTYNEQFF. CDR3 coding DNA: TGTGCCAGCAGCTGGACAGGTACCTACAATGAGCAGTTCTTC.

This chain joins TRBV5-1 and TRBJ1-3, with unresolved D. Trimming shortened V by 4 bases and J by 0 bases, and 20 bases separated the two germline ends. This CDR3 is 18 amino acids long. Germline CDR1 is SGHRS and CDR2 is YFSETQ. The CDR3 here is CASSPHSPSLDSGNTIYF. CDR3 sequence (DNA): TGCGCCAGCAGCCCCCATTCTCCGAGTTTAGACTCTGGAAACACCATATATTTT.

The genes are TRBV7-9 and TRBJ1-5; no definite D call. The V gene's germline CDR1 is SEHNR and CDR2 FQNEAQ (reference sequence). Trimming stripped 5 bases from V and 5 bases from J, with 10 bases between. The CDR3 contains 13 residues. CDR3 in DNA: TGTGCCAGCAGCACTCTTGCTGATCAGCCCCAGCATTTT. This sequence encodes CASSTLADQPQHF.

The rearrangement uses TRBV9 and TRBJ1-2; D is possibly TRBD1 (6 bases). This CDR3 region has 13 residues. The V gene's germline CDR1 is SGDLS and CDR2 YYNGEE. Trimming took off 3 bases at V and 2 bases at J, with 8 bases between the two ends. The CDR3 DNA follows: TGTGCCAGCAGCGCCACAGGGAACTATGGCTACACCTTC. This translates into CASSATGNYGYTF.

This chain links TRBV4-1 with TRBJ1-4, with D possibly TRBD1 on 6 matching bases. The germline V gene encodes CDR1 MGHRA and CDR2 YSYEKL. This CDR3 comprises 15 residues. Trimming stripped 1 base from V and 5 bases from J, with 11 bases between. In DNA, the CDR3 is TGCGCCAGCAGCCAAGTTGTCAGGGGAAATGAAAAACTGTTTTTT. Amino acid sequence: CASSQVVRGNEKLFF.

The chain uses TRBV27 and TRBJ1-5; no firm D call. Germline lookup yields CDR1 MNHEY and CDR2 SMNVEV (reference sequence). The V and J ends lost 11 bases and 0 bases respectively, with 20 bases between them. The CDR3 is 16 residues long. CDR3: CALWSGPGYSNQPQHF. CDR3 nucleotides: TGTGCCCTCTGGTCGGGCCCAGGTTATAGCAATCAGCCCCAGCATTTT.

This chain connects TRBV4-1 to TRBJ2-7; 12 bases agree with TRBD2. This CDR3 region has 16 residues. CDR1 and CDR2 (germline): MGHRA, YSYEKL. J lost 5 bases, V lost 3 bases, and 8 bases had no gene match. The CDR3 coding sequence is TGCGCCAGCAGCCAGCTAGCGGGAGGGCCCCAAGACGAGCAGTACTTC. This translates into CASSQLAGGPQDEQYF.

This clone appeared once. V and J are TRBV11-2 and TRBJ2-2; the D gene is possibly TRBD1 (6 bases). Germline lookup yields CDR1 SGHAT and CDR2 FQNNGV. V lost 5 bases to trimming and J lost 0 bases, with 10 bases between them. There are 15 residues in the CDR3. The DNA for the CDR3 is TGTGCCAGCAGCCAGGGGTTGTCGAACACCGGGGAGCTGTTTTTT. The encoded protein is CASSQGLSNTGELFF.

The V and J genes are TRBV5-4 and TRBJ1-5, with 8 bases matching TRBD1. CDR1 is SGHNT, CDR2 YYREEE, per germline (reference sequence). The CDR3 sequence is 16 residues long. The V and J ends lost 4 bases and 2 bases, in that order; junction bases with no gene match: 8. The CDR3 loop is CASSVTGQGGNQPQHF. In DNA form, the CDR3 reads TGTGCCAGCAGCGTTACCGGACAGGGCGGCAATCAGCCCCAGCATTTT.

This clone was observed a handful of times. Other DNA sequences in the sample encode the same CDR3. The V and J genes are TRBV11-2 and TRBJ2-7; D is ambiguous. Per the germline V gene, CDR1 is SGHAT and CDR2 is FQNNGV. There are 12 residues in the CDR3. Trimming left V 4 bases short and J 3 bases short, with 7 bases between. CDR3 amino acids: CASSSQDYEQYF. CDR3 sequence (DNA): TGTGCCAGCAGCTCCCAGGACTACGAGCAGTACTTC.

The CDR3 protein is CAVGGTVTYEQYF. CDR3 bases: TGTGCCGTAGGCGGGACTGTCACCTACGAGCAGTACTTC. The chain employs TRBV2 and TRBJ2-7; D may be TRBD2 (6 bases). The CDR3 consists of 13 residues. V was pared by 11 bases and J by 2 bases, with 16 bases between. From germline, CDR1 is SNHLY and CDR2 FYNNEI.

This clone was detected only a few times. Other nucleotide sequences from this sample produce the same CDR3. The chain employs TRBV7-9 and TRBJ1-5; D is uncertain. CDR3 length equals 13 residues. Germline V gene sequence: CDR1 SEHNR, CDR2 FQNEAQ (reference sequence). V lost 3 bases and J lost 3, with 6 bases in between. The CDR3 here is CASSLGYNQPQHF. CDR3 bases: TGTGCCAGCAGCTTGGGGTACAATCAGCCCCAGCATTTT.

This rearrangement joins TRBV25-1 to TRBJ2-5; D gene unclear. Trimming stripped 2 bases from V and 4 bases from J, with 11 bases between. Germline assignment: CDR1 MGHDK and CDR2 SYGVNS. There are 14 residues in the CDR3. The CDR3 DNA sequence: TGTGCCAGCAGTGAAGTTGGCTATACAGAGACCCAGTACTTC. Its protein is CASSEVGYTETQYF. The whole variable domain, remainder taken from reference TRBV25-1 and TRBJ2-5, is EADIYQTPRYLVIGTGKKITLECSQTMGHDKMYWYQQDPGMELHLIHYSYGVNSTEKGDLSSESTVSRIRTEHFPLTLESARPSHTSQYLCASSEVGYTETQYFGPGTRLLVL.

The chain employs TRBV19 and TRBJ2-5; D tentatively fits TRBD1 or TRBD2 (5 bases each). The V gene's germline CDR1 is LNHDA and CDR2 SQIVND (reference sequence). This CDR3 spans 14 amino acids. V lost 5 bases and J 5 bases, leaving 15 bases between the germline ends. In DNA form, the CDR3 reads TGTGCCAGTAGTCGAGGGGACCTGAGGGAGACCCAGTACTTC. It encodes CASSRGDLRETQYF.

The chain recombines TRBV11-2 with TRBJ2-7, with 8 positions matching TRBD1. This CDR3 is built from 15 residues. The junction had 9 bases not matched to a gene; V was cut back by 5 bases and J by 3 bases. Germline-derived CDR1 and CDR2 are SGHAT and FQNNGV. The CDR3 region is CASSLGTGRVYEQYF. Here the CDR3 DNA reads TGTGCCAGCAGCCTCGGGACAGGAAGGGTCTACGAGCAGTACTTC.

The chain has TRBV23-1 and TRBJ2-1, with TRBD1 identical over 7 bases. TRBV23-1 is filed as an ORF, its function uncertain. This CDR3 region has 17 residues. The ends lost 2 bases at V and 4 bases at J; junction bases unmatched: 11. Here the CDR3 reads CASSQPDRPSSYNEQFF. DNA of the CDR3: TGCGCCAGCAGTCAACCGGACAGGCCCAGCTCTTACAATGAGCAGTTCTTC.

This clone was recorded only once. The chain recombines TRBV2 with TRBJ2-1; maybe TRBD2 (5 bases). The CDR3 spans 12 residues. V was clipped by 3 bases and J by 8 bases, with 8 bases between them. CDR1 and CDR2 from the germline V gene are SNHLY and FYNNEI. CDR3 residues: CASSDGEHEQFF. DNA of the CDR3: TGTGCCAGCAGTGACGGGGAGCATGAGCAGTTCTTC.

This sequence joins TRBV27 and TRBJ2-3; 7 bases fit TRBD2. Germline values: CDR1 MNHEY, CDR2 SMNVEV (reference sequence). V lost 1 base, J lost 2 bases, and 12 bases stayed unmatched. This CDR3 region has 18 residues. CDR3: CASSLLIDGGLPTDTQYF. DNA for the CDR3: TGTGCCAGCAGTTTATTGATTGACGGGGGACTACCCACAGATACGCAGTATTTT.

The V gene is TRBV27, the J gene TRBJ2-3; D gene ambiguous. This CDR3 is built from 16 residues. V was cut by 3 bases and J by 3 bases, with 16 bases left in between. Germline V lookup: CDR1 MNHEY, CDR2 SMNVEV (reference sequence). The DNA for the CDR3 is TGTGCCAGCAGTTTTCTCGCACCACACGGGACAGATACGCAGTATTTT. It specifies CASSFLAPHGTDTQYF.